Here is one T cell receptor beta chain with its context. The antigen remains undetermined. TCRdb analysed the 5' RACE reads with MiXCR anew, one entry per CDR3 protein. The data show fewer than 400,000 distinct CDR3 sequences, 15% to 20% seen once. The V gene lost 6 bases and the J gene lost 4 bases, with 9 bases spanning the gap. The CDR3 covers 12 residues. Germline CDR1 MNHEY, CDR2 SVGEGT. This record comes from a study of T-cell memory formation after mild COVID-19. Study as a whole: Among the donors, TCR clusters were largely specific to each donor.

Overall study findings and caveats: For contracting clones, CD4+ ones sat mainly in CM and EM, CD8+ in EMRA. Some clones that responded were present in memory (sampled pre-infection), which suggests cross-reactive memory joined.

The sequence came from a man aged 18-30 years who had mild COVID-19 (a few samples of this study predate the infection). Cell type and time point are not known. Material: PBMCs or a T cell subset sorted from them (not recorded which). The V and J genes are TRBV6-2 or TRBV6-3 and TRBJ1-1; D gene uncertain. As DNA, the CDR3 is TGTGCCAGCAGCCACTTGGGCACTGAAGCTTTCTTT. It specifies CASSHLGTEAFF.